This TCR beta chain was sequenced for a study of blood T cell repertoires in COVID-19. Study-level information: The United States, Italy and Spain were the sources of the acute and convalescent COVID-19 samples. PBMCs, B-cell-depleted T cells, or T cells were the source of the cDNA or gDNA that made up the material.

In the source study's methods: How many nucleated cells were present was estimated from reference gene primer amplification. Profiling relied on immunoSEQ multiplex PCR, and the TCRdb table lists in-frame clones only, not all of them. That table supplies the V and J calls and clone size; D and trimming were determined from the DNA. The table has 280,000 or so clones, approximately 91% seen once. The TCR was taken from a man in his late teens or twenties with active or convalescent COVID-19. Sequenced sample: peripheral blood.

CDR3 bases: TGTGCCTCCAGCGGCAGGGGGCTCGACACTGAAGCTTTCTTT. Protein sequence: CASSGRGLDTEAFF. The rearrangement uses TRBV2 and TRBJ1-1, with 8 bases lining up with TRBD1. Germline trimming cut 11 bases from V and 3 bases from J; bases unmatched to any gene: 11. Germline CDR1 and CDR2: SNHLY and FYNNEI. The CDR3 runs to 14 residues.